This T cell receptor (beta chain) was found in a study of blood T cell repertoires in COVID-19 (dated by TCRdb to 2020 to 2021). Background on the whole study: Samples covering the acute and convalescent phases of COVID-19 were provided by collaborators in the United States, Italy and Spain. The material from the prospective study consisted of cDNA or gDNA derived from T cells, B-cell-depleted T cells, or PBMCs. Where available, HLA class I and class II types were taken from metadata supplied by the sample provider and were not determined by assay-based typing. The repertoires were released in a freely available public database intended as a resource for research on the immune response to SARS-CoV-2. The samples were drawn from the first 160 participants of the ongoing ImmuneRACE study and from about 1,200 subjects provided by 6 global collaborators. The dataset comprised deeply sampled blood TCRbeta repertoires from subjects exposed to, actively infected with, or recovered from COVID-19. The sample metadata nearly always contained a de-identified subject ID, COVID-19 status, age in years and sex. On the study overall, not on this receptor specifically: Clinical and demographic metadata were provided uncurated, with the amount varying by source and participant.

From V the trimming removes 10 bases and from J it removes 1 base, while the gene matches leave 8 bases of the junction unaccounted for. There are 14 amino acids in the CDR3, from cysteine to phenylalanine inclusive. Only CDR3 DNA remains: 42 bases, in frame from the first base. The germline V gene provides CDR1 ENHRY and CDR2 SYGVKD. TCRbeta CDR3 regions were amplified from genomic DNA by means of the immunoSEQ Assay, a bias-controlled multiplex PCR. On the authors' methods: Nucleated cell counts per sample were estimated from amplification of reference gene primers within the assay. To quantify the absolute abundance of each unique TCRbeta CDR3 rearrangement, sequence reads were collapsed and filtered. For each sample, productive Simpson clonality was calculated as the square root of Simpson's diversity index over productive rearrangements. The table comes from immuneACCESS by way of TCRdb, which keeps in-frame sequences with V and J called. Part of the clones is missing from these tables; in studies checked, under half for an unresolved V gene and the rest for unknown reasons. Clonal size and the V and J genes are those of that table, whereas D and trimming came from the DNA. The sample table shows 95,000 to 150,000 clones, and roughly 90% are seen once. Of the sample, more than 0.9% is held by the ten largest clones.

As concerns this clone: There is no known antigen for this receptor. Per-base qualities were not stored, and no clone one base away is much larger.

The collaborating institutions used their own protocols to collect whole blood in K2EDTA tubes. For TCRbeta analysis, collaborator samples were shipped as frozen whole blood, as isolated PBMCs, or as DNA extracted from either sample type. The receptor's source is a woman over 75 with acute or convalescent COVID-19. Sequencing was done on a sample of peripheral blood. The rearranged chain carries TRBV10-3 and TRBJ2-7; the junction holds 9 bases that match TRBD1. The DNA sequence is as follows: TGTGCCACCAACCGGGACAGGGTTTCCTACGAGCAGTACTTC. Translated, this gives CATNRDRVSYEQYF.